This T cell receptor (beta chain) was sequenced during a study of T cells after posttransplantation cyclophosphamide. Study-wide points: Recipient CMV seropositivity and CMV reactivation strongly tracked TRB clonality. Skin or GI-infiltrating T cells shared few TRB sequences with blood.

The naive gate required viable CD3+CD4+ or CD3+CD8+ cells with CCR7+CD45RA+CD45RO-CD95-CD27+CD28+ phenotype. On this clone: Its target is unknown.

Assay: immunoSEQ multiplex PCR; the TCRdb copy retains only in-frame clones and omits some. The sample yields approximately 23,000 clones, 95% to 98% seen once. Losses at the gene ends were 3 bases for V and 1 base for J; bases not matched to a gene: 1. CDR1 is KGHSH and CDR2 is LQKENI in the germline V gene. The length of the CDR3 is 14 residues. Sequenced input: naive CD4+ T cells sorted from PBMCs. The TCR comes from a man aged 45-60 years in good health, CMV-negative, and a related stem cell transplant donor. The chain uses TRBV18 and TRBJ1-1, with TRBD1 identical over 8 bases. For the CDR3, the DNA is TGTGCCAGCTCACCCGGGACAGGGAACACTGAAGCTTTCTTT. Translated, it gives CASSPGTGNTEAFF.